These 17 T cell receptor beta chains were all obtained from the same sample, sequenced in a study of CD4 T cell repertoires in COVID-19. This table comes from immunoSEQ multiplex PCR, and its TCRdb copy is limited to in-frame clones, with some not included. Altogether hundreds of clones are present, approximately 10% being singletons, with the ten largest covering around a sixth. These TCRs are of unknown antigen specificity. CFSE-labeled cells were stimulated with autologous monocytes plus recombinant SARS-CoV-2 spike or nucleoprotein. The sequences come from effector memory CD4+ T cells, cultured in vitro, collected after recovery from COVID-19. Receptor source: a human donor who had COVID-19.

This clone is labeled as medium-sized (0.01 to 0.1%). This rearrangement joins TRBV3-1 (or the pseudogene TRBV3-2) to TRBJ2-1, with 9 bases matching TRBD1. The CDR3 spans 15 residues. J was trimmed by 8 bases and V by 4 bases; bases with no gene match: 9. Per germline, CDR1 LGHDT and CDR2 YNNKEL (reference sequence). CDR3 in DNA: TGTGCCAGCAGCCGATTGCCGGGACAGGGTCATGAGCAGTTCTTC. Amino acids: CASSRLPGQGHEQFF.

This clone ranks as medium-sized (0.01 to 0.1%). The J gene is TRBJ1-3, the V gene TRBV11-2; unclear D gene. Germline V gene sequence: CDR1 SGHAT, CDR2 FQNNGV. CDR3 size: 14 residues. V lost 2 bases to trimming and J lost 2 bases, with 7 bases between them. This CDR3 is CASSLSTTGNTIYF. DNA of the CDR3: TGTGCCAGCAGCTTAAGTACAACTGGAAACACCATATATTTT.

The chain joins TRBV9 to TRBJ2-3, with 7 bases identical to TRBD1. The germline V gene encodes CDR1 SGDLS and CDR2 YYNGEE. Trimming at V came to 1 base and at J to 3 bases, leaving 5 bases not matched to a gene. The CDR3 has 15 residues. CDR3 in amino acids: CASSVWAGGTDTQYF. The CDR3 nucleotides read TGTGCCAGCAGCGTATGGGCAGGGGGAACAGATACGCAGTATTTT.

This clone was seen a handful of times. The chain links TRBV7-8 to TRBJ2-2, with D possibly TRBD1 on 7 matching bases. Germline lookup yields CDR1 SGHVS and CDR2 FQNEAQ. V dropped 5 bases and J dropped 5 bases, with 15 bases sitting between them. The CDR3 has 15 amino acids. In DNA form, the CDR3 reads TGTGCCAGCAGCGCAAGGGGGCGGGAAACCGGGGAGCTGTTTTTT. It yields the protein CASSARGRETGELFF.

This clone occurred once. CDR3 in amino acids: CASTPGTTGELFF. The CDR3 DNA follows: TGCGCCAGCACCCCGGGAACCACCGGGGAGCTGTTTTTT. This chain uses TRBV10-2 with TRBJ2-2, with a weak D call TRBD2 (5 bases). CDR3 length equals 13 residues. V was clipped by 7 bases and J by 4 bases, with 10 bases between them. Per germline, CDR1 WSHSY and CDR2 SAAADI.

This clone is medium-sized. The chain carries TRBV10-3 and TRBJ2-1; TRBD1 or TRBD2 may be the D gene (5 bases each). The ends were cut back, 6 bases at V and 12 bases at J, with 15 bases in the middle. This CDR3 is 12 amino acids long. Germline CDR1 ENHRY, CDR2 SYGVKD. In nucleotides, the CDR3 is TGTGCCATCAGAGACCGGGACGCCTGGCAGTTCTTC. Translated: CAIRDRDAWQFF.

This clone qualifies as large. The chain employs TRBV27 and TRBJ1-1; 7 nucleotides align to TRBD1. Germline V gene data show CDR1 as MNHEY and CDR2 as SMNVEV (reference sequence). The CDR3 covers 16 residues. J lost 0 bases, V lost 5 bases, and 9 bases had no gene match. The CDR3 protein is CASSAGTATLNTEAFF. For the CDR3, the DNA is TGTGCCAGCAGTGCCGGGACAGCAACCTTGAACACTGAAGCTTTCTTT.

By sample fraction, this clone is large. The chain couples TRBV7-9 to TRBJ1-5; D gene ambiguous. Trimming cost V 1 base and J 4 bases, with 5 bases left between them. Per germline, CDR1 SEHNR and CDR2 FQNEAQ (reference sequence). There are 13 residues in the CDR3. In DNA, the CDR3 is TGTGCCAGCAGCTTAGGGGTTAATCAGCCCCAGCATTTT. Its protein product is CASSLGVNQPQHF.

This clone was recorded a few times. The chain joins TRBV6-5 to TRBJ2-4, with D hard to call. V was clipped by 7 bases and J by 6 bases, with 19 bases between them. Looked up from germline, CDR1 is MNHEY and CDR2 is SVGAGI. The CDR3 length is 15 residues. CDR3 in DNA: TGTGCCAGCACCCCCCGGGCGATCAAGAGAAACATTCAGTACTTC. It translates to CASTPRAIKRNIQYF.

By share of the sample, this clone is medium-sized. The V and J genes are TRBV10-3 and TRBJ2-7; D tentatively fits TRBD1 or TRBD2 (5 bases each). The CDR3 consists of 11 residues. The V gene's germline CDR1 is ENHRY and CDR2 SYGVKD. V shed 9 bases and J shed 3 bases, with 9 bases lying between them. The CDR3 reads CAIGGRYEQYV. The CDR3 DNA sequence: TGTGCCATTGGGGGACGCTACGAGCAGTACGTC.

This clone is labeled large. The J gene is TRBJ2-3, the V gene TRBV7-9; TRBD2 agrees at 7 bases. This CDR3 comprises 19 residues. Germline values: CDR1 SEHNR, CDR2 FQNEAQ (reference sequence). V lost 2 bases, J lost 3 bases, and 17 bases stayed unmatched. CDR3 sequence (DNA): TGTGCCAGCAGCTTACAGAATTTGGGCGGGGGAGCGGCTACAGATACGCAGTATTTT. Translated, it gives CASSLQNLGGGAATDTQYF. Full variable domain (rest looked up from reference TRBV7-9 and TRBJ2-3): DTGVSQNPRHKITKRGQNVTFRCDPISEHNRLYWYRQTLGQGPEFLTYFQNEAQLEKSRLLSDRFSAERPKGSFSTLEIQRTEQGDSAMYLCASSLQNLGGGAATDTQYFGPGTRLTVL.

This clone is deemed large. The chain uses TRBV10-1 and TRBJ1-5; tentative D call: TRBD1 (5 bases). The CDR3 covers 17 residues. The V and J ends lost 4 bases and 0 bases respectively, with 16 bases between them. Germline values: CDR1 WNHNN, CDR2 SYGVQD (reference sequence). CDR3 coding DNA: TGCGCCAGCAGTGCTAGAGACAGACTTTATAGCAATCAGCCCCAGCATTTT. Amino acids: CASSARDRLYSNQPQHF.

This clone is termed medium-sized. The rearrangement uses TRBV18 and TRBJ2-5; D possibly corresponds to TRBD1 (5 bases). The CDR3 spans 14 residues. Germline CDR1 KGHSH, CDR2 LQKENI. V was trimmed by 3 bases and J by 4 bases, leaving 12 bases between them. The CDR3 bases are TGTGCCAGCTCACCCCGCAGGGAAGCAGAGACCCAGTACTTC. It is translated as CASSPRREAETQYF. Combining the CDR3 with reference TRBV18 and TRBJ2-5 gives the whole variable domain NAGVMQNPRHLVRRRGQEARLRCSPMKGHSHVYWYRQLPEEGLKFMVYLQKENIIDESGMPKERFSAEFPKEGPSILRIQQVVRGDSAAYFCASSPRREAETQYFGPGTRLLVL.

This chain connects TRBV14 to TRBJ2-7; no definite D call. In germline, CDR1 is SGHDN, CDR2 FVKESK. Trimming took 0 bases from V and 1 from J, leaving 10 bases between them. The CDR3 has 15 amino acids. CDR3 amino acids: CASSQDSMGSYEQYF. The CDR3 bases are TGTGCCAGCAGCCAAGATTCGATGGGTTCCTACGAGCAGTACTTC.

This clone rates as large (0.1 to 1%). The V call is TRBV24-1, the J call TRBJ1-1; 12 bases map to TRBD1. With 7 bases clipped from V and 3 bases from J, the junction kept 5 bases outside the gene matches. The CDR3 has 15 residues. CDR1 is KGHDR, CDR2 SFDVKD, per germline. CDR3 nucleotides: TGTGCCACCAGGGGGGGACAGGGGGCCTACACTGAAGCTTTCTTT. It codes for CATRGGQGAYTEAFF.

Judged by abundance, this clone is medium-sized. The chain has TRBV29-1 and TRBJ2-3, with TRBD2 identical over 7 bases. Germline-derived CDR1 and CDR2 are SQVTM and ANQGSEA. The CDR3 sequence is 14 residues long. The junction had 12 bases not matched to a gene; V was cut back by 7 bases and J by 5 bases. CDR3 residues: CSGGFGGYLDTQYF. The DNA for the CDR3 is TGCAGCGGAGGATTCGGGGGGTACTTAGATACGCAGTATTTT.

This clone ranks as medium-sized. The rearrangement joins TRBV10-3 to TRBJ2-1; 10 nucleotides align to TRBD2. Germline V gene lookup returns CDR1 ENHRY and CDR2 SYGVKD. The length of the CDR3 is 16 residues. Trimming cost V 3 bases and J 7 bases; bases outside gene matches: 9. The CDR3 is CAISDRSGGAGNEQFF. The DNA of the CDR3 is TGTGCCATCAGTGATCGGAGCGGGGGGGCGGGTAATGAGCAGTTCTTC.